A single sample is the source of the 27 T cell receptor beta chains below, sequenced in a study of breast tumors, draining lymph nodes, adjacent tissues. The lymph nodes were axillary draining lymph nodes from breast cancer patients. TCRdb re-called the multiplex PCR reads with MiXCR, one entry per CDR3 protein. This table has 100,000 to 150,000 distinct CDR3 sequences, 20% to 25% appearing once. The sequenced sample consisted of axillary lymph node tissue. The receptors stem from a female donor with breast cancer. Some clones in this sample may be carry-over from other donors' samples.

The table lists this clonotype with a few counts. A much larger clonotype is one base distant, so this may be a read error. V and J are TRBV20-1 and TRBJ2-1; TRBD2 agrees at 9 bases. Germline CDR1 is DFQATT and CDR2 is SNEGSKA (reference sequence). The CDR3 extends over 16 amino acids. In DNA form, the CDR3 reads TGCAGTGCTAGAGTATTTATGGGACTAGCTAGAGATGAGCGGTTCTTC. It is translated as CSARVFMGLARDERFF.

This clonotype was seen just once. One base away lies a much larger clone, so this may be a sequencing read error. The chain carries TRBV10-2 and TRBJ2-5; 10 bases align to TRBD1. Germline V gene data show CDR1 as WSHSY and CDR2 as SAAADI. There are 14 residues in the CDR3. Trimming took 6 bases from V and 1 from J; bases not matched to a gene: 2. The CDR3 sequence: CASRDRGFQETQYF. The CDR3, as DNA: TGCGCCAGCAGGGACAGGGGGTTCCAAGAGACCCAGTACTTC.

There are many counts of this clonotype. The V gene is TRBV9, the J gene TRBJ2-1; 7 nucleotides agree with TRBD2. The J segment lost 0 bases and the V segment lost 2 bases, leaving 5 bases of the junction unmatched. The CDR3 contains 16 residues. Germline V CDR1 and CDR2: SGDLS, YYNGEE. CDR3 loop: CASSVGGSSSYNEQFF. In nucleotides, the CDR3 is TGTGCCAGCAGCGTGGGCGGGAGCAGCTCCTACAATGAGCAGTTCTTC.

The table lists this clonotype with many counts. The V and J genes are TRBV12-3 or TRBV12-4 and TRBJ2-3; 7 bases line up with TRBD2. V lost 2 bases and J lost 2; bases outside the gene matches: 7. This CDR3 comprises 16 residues. CDR3 loop: CASSLSGGSFTDTQYF. Here the CDR3 DNA reads TGTGCCAGCAGTTTATCCGGCGGGAGCTTCACAGATACGCAGTATTTT.

This rearrangement joins TRBV27 to TRBJ2-3; 13 nucleotides match TRBD2. This CDR3 is 17 amino acids long. Germline CDR1 is MNHEY and CDR2 is SMNVEV (reference sequence). The V segment lost 0 bases and the J segment 3 bases; nucleotides outside the gene matches: 3. For the CDR3, the DNA is TGTGCCAGCAGTTTATCCGGACTAGCGGGAGTGACAGATACGCAGTATTTT. This sequence encodes CASSLSGLAGVTDTQYF.

Many counts were recorded for this clonotype. V gene TRBV29-1 combines with J gene TRBJ2-5; D not resolved. This CDR3 spans 13 amino acids. The V and J ends lost 4 bases and 9 bases respectively, with 18 bases between them. Germline V gives CDR1 SQVTM, CDR2 ANQGSEA. The chain's CDR3 is CSVVPASFAAQYF. The CDR3 nucleotides are TGCAGCGTTGTGCCGGCATCCTTCGCGGCCCAGTACTTC.

There are many counts of this clonotype. The V call is TRBV25-1, the J call TRBJ2-1, with no clear D. The V and J ends lost 3 bases and 9 bases respectively, with 6 bases between them. CDR3 size: 11 residues. CDR1 is MGHDK, CDR2 SYGVNS, per germline. The CDR3 sequence: CASSDYVEQFF. The DNA for the CDR3 is TGTGCCAGCAGTGATTACGTTGAGCAGTTCTTC.

This clonotype has a handful of counts. The rearrangement uses TRBV28 and TRBJ2-2; D is ambiguous. The CDR3 runs to 12 residues. V lost 1 base to trimming and J lost 6 bases, with 3 bases between them. Germline assignment: CDR1 MDHEN and CDR2 SYDVKM. CDR3 residues: CASSLSAGELFF. CDR3 nucleotide sequence: TGTGCCAGCAGTTTATCGGCCGGGGAGCTGTTTTTT. Based on the CDR3 plus reference TRBV28 and TRBJ2-2, the full variable domain is DVKVTQSSRYLVKRTGEKVFLECVQDMDHENMFWYRQDPGLGLRLIYFSYDVKMKEKGDIPEGYSVSREKKERFSLILESASTNQTSMYLCASSLSAGELFFGEGSRLTVL.

This clonotype was found once. In this CDR3 the conserved last residue, phenylalanine or tryptophan, is missing, so a read error is likely. The chain joins TRBV19 to TRBJ2-1; D is uncertain. The CDR3 is 15 amino acids. The germline V gene encodes CDR1 LNHDA and CDR2 SQIVND (reference sequence). Trimming removed 4 bases from V and 0 bases from J, with 10 bases in between. The CDR3 sequence: CASSSRGISYNEQFL. The CDR3 DNA reads as TGTGCCAGTAGTAGTCGTGGGATCTCCTACAATGAGCAGTTCCTC.

This clonotype was observed at least ten times. The V gene is TRBV5-6, the J gene TRBJ2-2; D possibly corresponds to TRBD2 (5 bases). Trimming shortened V by 4 bases and J by 0 bases, and 10 bases separated the two germline ends. The CDR3 sequence is 15 residues long. Germline values: CDR1 SGHDT, CDR2 YYEEEE. As DNA, the CDR3 is TGTGCCAGCAGCCCTTGGACTGCGAACACCGGGGAGCTGTTTTTT. Amino acids: CASSPWTANTGELFF.

In this sample, this clonotype turned up many times. The V call is TRBV12-3 or TRBV12-4, the J call TRBJ2-7, with 10 bases lining up with TRBD2. The length of the CDR3 is 13 residues. The V and J ends lost 4 bases and 6 bases, in that order; junction bases with no gene match: 3. The CDR3 DNA is TGTGCCAGCAGTTCCACTAGCGGGACCGAGCAGTACTTC. Protein sequence: CASSSTSGTEQYF.

In its sample, this clonotype was seen many times. The genes are TRBV12-5 and TRBJ2-1, with 10 nucleotides matching TRBD1. V was pared by 6 bases and J by 12 bases, with 14 bases of the junction left unmatched. The germline V gene has CDR1 LGHNT and CDR2 FRNRAP. The CDR3 totals 15 residues. Here the CDR3 reads CASGPSGTGERRQFF. The CDR3 DNA sequence: TGTGCTAGTGGCCCATCCGGGACAGGGGAGAGGCGGCAGTTCTTC.

This clonotype was detected many times. This sequence joins TRBV7-3 and TRBJ2-3; maybe TRBD2 (5 bases). The CDR3 loop spans 16 amino acids. Germline V gene sequence: CDR1 SGHTA, CDR2 FQGTGA. Trimming stripped 0 bases from V and 2 bases from J, with 12 bases between. The CDR3 loop is CASSLTPDSYTDTQYF. In DNA, the CDR3 is TGTGCCAGCAGCTTAACTCCGGACTCATACACAGATACGCAGTATTTT.

There are many counts of this clonotype. The chain uses TRBV6-1 and TRBJ2-1; 9 bases are shared with TRBD2. With V trimmed by 7 bases and J by 7 bases, 11 bases remained unmatched. The CDR3 loop spans 15 amino acids. CDR1 is MNHNS, CDR2 SASEGT, per germline. CDR3 sequence reads: CASKLTPAGGNEQFF. As DNA, the CDR3 is TGTGCCAGCAAACTAACCCCAGCGGGAGGAAATGAGCAGTTCTTC.

This clonotype has a count of ten or more. The genes are TRBV29-1 and TRBJ2-3, with 11 bases identical to TRBD2. J was trimmed by 4 bases and V by 2 bases; bases with no gene match: 5. The germline V gene has CDR1 SQVTM and CDR2 ANQGSEA. The CDR3 length is 15 residues. The DNA for the CDR3 is TGCAGCGTTGAATCTACTAGCGGGAGTTCAGATACGCAGTATTTT. Translation: CSVESTSGSSDTQYF.

The table lists this clonotype with many counts. The chain links TRBV12-3 or TRBV12-4 to TRBJ1-3, with unresolved D. V shed 3 bases and J shed 6 bases, with 9 bases lying between them. This CDR3 is 13 amino acids long. The CDR3: CASSFSRVNTIYF. CDR3 sequence (DNA): TGTGCCAGCAGTTTCTCCCGCGTAAACACCATATATTTT.

This clonotype came up a few times. V is TRBV18 and J is TRBJ1-2; D is uncertain. Trimming took off 1 base at V and 4 bases at J, with 13 bases between the two ends. There are 15 residues in the CDR3. The germline gives CDR1 KGHSH, CDR2 LQKENI. The CDR3 DNA reads TGTGCCAGCTCACCACAGAGGCTTCCAACCTATGGCTACACCTTC. It is translated as CASSPQRLPTYGYTF.

The rearrangement links TRBV3-1 to TRBJ1-5, with unresolved D. The CDR3 runs 15 residues. Trimming removed 1 base from V and 0 bases from J, with 7 bases in between. Germline V gives CDR1 LGHDT, CDR2 YNNKEL (reference sequence). CDR3 sequence: CASSQGQFSNQPQHF. CDR3 coding DNA: TGTGCCAGCAGCCAAGGGCAGTTTAGCAATCAGCCCCAGCATTTT.

This clonotype was recorded many times. One base away lies a much larger clone, so this may be a sequencing read error. V and J are TRBV5-6 and TRBJ2-3; D gene ambiguous. Germline loops: CDR1 SGHDT, CDR2 YYEEEE. The CDR3 is made up of 12 amino acids. V lost 2 bases and J 2 bases, leaving 3 bases between the germline ends. CDR3 sequence (DNA): TGTGCCAGCAGCTTCGACACAGATACGCAGTATTTT. This codes for CASSFDTDTQYF. The variable domain in full, completed from reference TRBV5-6 and TRBJ2-3, reads DAGVTQSPTHLIKTRGQQVTLRCSPKSGHDTVSWYQQALGQGPQFIFQYYEEEERQRGNFPDRFSGHQFPNYSSELNVNALLLGDSALYLCASSFDTDTQYFGPGTRLTVL.

At least ten counts were recorded for this clonotype. The chain has TRBV30 and TRBJ2-7; 10 bases are shared with TRBD1. The CDR3 is 13 amino acids. Trimming at V came to 3 bases and at J to 1 base, leaving 0 bases not matched to a gene. Per germline, CDR1 GTSNPN and CDR2 SVGIG (reference sequence). This CDR3 reads CAWRGQGSYEQYF. The CDR3 DNA reads TGTGCCTGGAGGGGACAGGGGTCCTACGAGCAGTACTTC.

As for this clonotype: This may come from a read error, since a much larger clone is one base off. V gene TRBV7-2 combines with J gene TRBJ2-1, with a tentative D call TRBD2 (5 bases). The V gene's germline CDR1 is SGHTA and CDR2 FQGNSA. Trimming took off 2 bases at V and 1 base at J, with 15 bases between the two ends. CDR3 length equals 17 residues. The DNA for the CDR3 is TGTGCCAGCAGCTTACAAGCGGCAACGGCGTCCTACAATGAGCAGTTCTTC. This gives the protein CASSLQAATASYNEQFF.

The chain links TRBV19 to TRBJ1-6; D ambiguous. This CDR3 region has 14 residues. Germline values: CDR1 LNHDA, CDR2 SQIVND (reference sequence). Trimming took 3 bases from V and 6 from J, leaving 9 bases between them. The DNA for the CDR3 is TGTGCCAGTAGTATGCGGGGTATTAATTCACCCCTCCACTTT. It translates to CASSMRGINSPLHF.

As DNA, the CDR3 is TGTGCCAGCAGCCCTGACATCTTGCCCTCCTACGAGCAGTACTTC. Translated: CASSPDILPSYEQYF. The rearrangement uses TRBV28 and TRBJ2-7; D not resolved. With 6 bases removed from V and 0 bases from J, the gap between germline ends came to 15 bases. This CDR3 spans 15 amino acids. Germline values: CDR1 MDHEN, CDR2 SYDVKM.

This clonotype was seen many times. This sequence joins TRBV20-1 and TRBJ2-7, with D tentatively TRBD1 (5 bases). Per germline, CDR1 DFQATT and CDR2 SNEGSKA (reference sequence). This CDR3 has 12 residues. The V end was cut by 3 bases, the J end by 3 bases, with 9 bases between. CDR3 protein: CSARVTGYEQYF. The CDR3 DNA reads as TGCAGTGCTAGGGTTACAGGCTACGAGCAGTACTTC.

With regard to this clonotype: Just one base apart from a much larger clone, this may be a read error. V is TRBV19 and J is TRBJ2-2; unclear D gene. The CDR3 is 14 residues long. Germline CDR1 and CDR2: LNHDA and SQIVND (reference sequence). V was pared by 3 bases and J by 5 bases, with 10 bases between. In nucleotides, the CDR3 is TGTGCCAGTAGTATCACAGAGGAGACCGGGGAGCTGTTTTTT. Protein: CASSITEETGELFF.

This clonotype was counted ten times or more. The chain combines TRBV5-1 with TRBJ2-3, with 9 nucleotides matching TRBD2. Germline loops: CDR1 SGHRS, CDR2 YFSETQ. This CDR3 spans 13 amino acids. Trimming at V came to 4 bases and at J to 14 bases, leaving 11 bases not matched to a gene. CDR3: CASSPDGGRASYF. CDR3 sequence (DNA): TGCGCCAGCAGCCCGGACGGCGGGAGGGCCTCGTATTTT.

This clonotype has ten or more counts. The genes are TRBV20-1 and TRBJ2-1; 13 nucleotides match TRBD2. Germline CDR1 reads DFQATT; CDR2 reads SNEGSKA (reference sequence). V shed 8 bases, J shed 4 bases, and the junction held 5 bases outside the gene matches. The CDR3 sequence is 14 residues long. The CDR3 sequence is CSPGLAGVYNEQFF. For the CDR3, the DNA is TGCAGTCCCGGACTAGCGGGAGTGTACAATGAGCAGTTCTTC.